The source of this TCR beta chain is a study of cytomegalovirus exposure and HLA in healthy donors. Study information: Some 90 million unique TCRs from HLA-typed donors were held in an early data release.

Regarding this clone: What it binds is not known.

Overall study results and limits: CMV serostatus alone was available as immune exposure information. The authors assumed roughly uniform sequencing depth across donors for presence/absence analyses.

V was shortened by 3 bases and J by 5 bases, with 16 bases between the two germline ends. Germline V lookup: CDR1 MNHNS, CDR2 SASEGT. The CDR3 loop spans 15 amino acids. PCR employed 60 Vbeta and 13 Jbeta primers. Original handling: In a later analysis, 80 million to 100 million unique TCR beta chains included roughly 11 million shared by two or more donors. Only in-frame clones appear in the TCRdb table, and some are missing; sequencing was by immunoSEQ multiplex PCR. V, J and clone size reflect that table, while D and trimming were determined from the DNA. The sample has around 130,000 clones, 84% seen once.

This clonotype originated in a man aged 50 or older in good health and CMV-seronegative. Sequenced sample: PBMCs. The chain couples TRBV6-1 to TRBJ1-2; no firm D call. CDR3 nucleotides: TGTGCCAGCAGTGACTGGAGGGATTTCTCATATGGCTACACCTTC. Protein product: CASSDWRDFSYGYTF.